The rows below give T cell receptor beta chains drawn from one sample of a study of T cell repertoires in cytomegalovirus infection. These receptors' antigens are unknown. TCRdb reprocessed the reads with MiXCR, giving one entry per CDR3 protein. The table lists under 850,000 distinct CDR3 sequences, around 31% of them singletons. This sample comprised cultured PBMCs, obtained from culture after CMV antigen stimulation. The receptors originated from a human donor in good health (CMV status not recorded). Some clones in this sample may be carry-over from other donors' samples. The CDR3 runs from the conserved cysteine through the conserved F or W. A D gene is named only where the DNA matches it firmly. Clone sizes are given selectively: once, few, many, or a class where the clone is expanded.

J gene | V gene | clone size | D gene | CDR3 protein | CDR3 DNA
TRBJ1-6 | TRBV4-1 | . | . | CASSQDQGYDSPLHF | TGCGCCAGCAGCCAAGATCAGGGGTATGATTCACCCCTCCACTTT
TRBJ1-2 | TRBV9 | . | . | CASSPAKPYGYTF | TGTGCCAGTTCGCCGGCGAAGCCCTATGGCTACACCTTC
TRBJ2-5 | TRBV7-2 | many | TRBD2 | CASSLKAGGRETQYF | TGTGCCAGCAGCTTGAAAGCGGGGGGCCGAGAGACCCAGTACTTC
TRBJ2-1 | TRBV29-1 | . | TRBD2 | CSVRERGAGASYNEQFF | TGCAGCGTACGGGAACGAGGGGCGGGAGCGAGCTACAATGAGCAGTTCTTC
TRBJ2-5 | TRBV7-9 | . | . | CASSPLRPEETQYF | TGTGCCAGCAGCCCCCTTCGTCCAGAAGAGACCCAGTACTTC
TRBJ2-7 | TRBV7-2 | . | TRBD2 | CASSLNGRAYEQYF | TGTGCCAGCAGCTTAAACGGGAGGGCCTACGAGCAGTACTTC
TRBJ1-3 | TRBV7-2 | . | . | CASSFFGISGNTIYF | TGTGCCAGCAGCTTTTTCGGAATCTCGGGAAACACCATATATTTT
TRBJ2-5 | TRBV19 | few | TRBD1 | CASSTSGTAYQETQYF | TGTGCCAGTAGTACTTCCGGGACAGCGTACCAAGAGACCCAGTACTTC
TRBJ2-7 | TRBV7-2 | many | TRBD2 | CASSLGTSGFYEQYF | TGTGCCAGCAGTCTAGGGACTAGCGGCTTCTACGAGCAGTACTTC
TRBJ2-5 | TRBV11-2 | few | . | CASSDPRGQETQYF | TGTGCCAGCAGCGACCCCCGGGGGCAAGAGACCCAGTACTTC
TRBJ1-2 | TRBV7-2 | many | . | CASSLGWGGYTF | TGTGCCAGCAGCCTCGGATGGGGTGGCTACACCTTC
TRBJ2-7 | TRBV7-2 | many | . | CASSRTPGPYEQYF | TGTGCCAGCAGCCGGACCCCAGGGCCCTACGAGCAGTACTTC
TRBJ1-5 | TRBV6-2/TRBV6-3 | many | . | CASSYSSPGGQPQHF | TGTGCCAGCAGTTACTCGTCACCAGGCGGGCAGCCCCAGCATTTT
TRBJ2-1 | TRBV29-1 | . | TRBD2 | CSVFGQGTSGGLRPYNEQFF | TGCAGCGTTTTTGGACAGGGGACTAGCGGGGGACTTCGACCCTACAATGAGCAGTTCTTC
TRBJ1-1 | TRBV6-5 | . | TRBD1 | CASSYTRTGPEAFF | TGTGCCAGCAGTTACACCCGGACAGGTCCTGAAGCTTTCTTT
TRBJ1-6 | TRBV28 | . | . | CASSGPEQGRYSPLHF | TGTGCCAGCAGTGGACCCGAACAGGGAAGATACTCACCCCTCCACTTT
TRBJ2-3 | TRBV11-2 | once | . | CASSFRLPSSTDTQYF | TGTGCCAGCAGCTTTAGGCTGCCTTCTAGCACAGATACGCAGTATTTT
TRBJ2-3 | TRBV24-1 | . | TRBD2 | CATSDPSGSADTQYF | TGTGCCACCAGTGACCCTAGCGGGAGCGCAGATACGCAGTATTTT
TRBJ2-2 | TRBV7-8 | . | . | CASSGGGTPGELFF | TGTGCCAGCTCTGGGGGGGGCACTCCCGGGGAGCTGTTTTTT
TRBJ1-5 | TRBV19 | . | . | CASTTGQLNQPQHF | TGTGCCAGTACCACGGGGCAGCTCAATCAGCCCCAGCATTTT
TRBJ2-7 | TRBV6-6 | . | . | CASRPWGSGYEQYF | TGTGCCAGCAGACCGTGGGGCAGTGGGTACGAGCAGTACTTC